The entry below describes one T cell receptor beta chain. The antigen is not known. Using around 10 ml of fresh peripheral blood, PBMCs were prepared. RNA transcripts gave rise to amplified TCR beta CDR3 regions. TCR CDR3 regions were first amplified by RT-PCR with HTBI primers. TCRdb independently ran MiXCR on the multiplex PCR reads; one entry per CDR3 protein. The sample carries 470,000 or so distinct CDR3 sequences, around 20% recorded once. The data belong to a study of T cells in Graves' hyperthyroidism and ophthalmopathy. The wider study: Before treatment of any kind, peripheral blood was taken at initial diagnosis. Study-level findings and limits: Also found in blood were most expanded thyroid clonotypes above 0.001.

Germline V lookup: CDR1 DFQATT, CDR2 SNEGSKA (reference sequence). The CDR3 length is 14 residues. The ends lost 0 bases at V and 6 bases at J; junction bases unmatched: 4. This clonotype was obtained from a man aged 18-30 years with Graves' hyperthyroidism. Sequenced input: blood. This sequence joins TRBV20-1 and TRBJ2-1; 8 bases map to TRBD2. In DNA, the CDR3 is TGCAGTGCTAGAGATTGGGCGGGGGGCAATGAGCAGTTCTTC. Translating it yields CSARDWAGGNEQFF.